The clone carrying this TCR beta chain has ten or more counts. No antigen is known for it. This sample stems from a study of response to subunit inactivated influenza vaccine. MiXCR was run by TCRdb on the RT-PCR reads, yielding one entry per CDR3 protein. The sample lists a few hundred thousand distinct CDR3 sequences; approximately 7.7% were seen once. Study-wide findings and caveats: The authors put forward the suggestion that each seasonal influenza vaccination may bring in only a limited number of new T cells.

The V and J ends lost 8 bases and 1 base, in that order; junction bases with no gene match: 6. The germline V gene has CDR1 MNHEY and CDR2 SVGEGT. This CDR3 has 15 residues. Sequenced material: PBMCs from blood, taken roughly 24 months after vaccination. This clonotype originated in a man between 50 and 75 years old who received an inactivated influenza vaccine. The chain recombines TRBV6-2 or TRBV6-3 with TRBJ1-5; 9 nucleotides line up with TRBD1. CDR3 nucleotides: TGTGCCAGCTCGGGACAGGGCGGGAGCAATCAGCCCCAGCATTTT. This translates into CASSGQGGSNQPQHF.